The TCR beta chain described here comes from a study of CD4 T cell repertoires in COVID-19. These memory T cells were uncultured and sequenced directly after ex vivo isolation. TCRdb's table, derived via immunoSEQ multiplex PCR, lists solely in-frame clones and lacks some. This table has about 22,000 clones, around nine tenths appearing once. General study results and limits: SARS-CoV and/or HKU1 spike cultures shared between about 6.5 and 27% of SARS-CoV-2 clonotypes.

CDR3 length: 13 amino acids. The V gene lost 0 bases and the J gene lost 9 bases, with 11 bases spanning the gap. Per the germline V gene, CDR1 is SGHTA and CDR2 is FQGNSA. Of note for this clone: The antigen is undetermined.

The chain has TRBV7-2 and TRBJ1-2; possibly TRBD1 for D (5 bases). The sample in question was central memory CD4+ T cells from blood, obtained before the COVID-19 pandemic. The origin of this receptor is a human donor who had COVID-19. The DNA for the CDR3 is TGTGCCAGCAGCTTAGCTCCGGGGGGGAGCTACACCTTC. Translating gives CASSLAPGGSYTF.